The 31 T cell receptor beta chains below were found in one sample sequenced in a study of blood T cell repertoires in COVID-19. Using immunoSEQ multiplex PCR, the repertoire was profiled, and TCRdb retains in-frame clones only, with some absent. The sample shows approximately 120,000 clones, around 89% of them seen only once. The sequenced material came from peripheral blood. The receptors stem from a middle-aged man with acute or convalescent COVID-19.

The J gene is TRBJ2-2, the V gene TRBV12-3 or TRBV12-4; the D is unclear. The V end lost 2 bases, the J end lost 7 bases, and 8 bases lay between the germline ends. The CDR3 consists of 13 residues. The CDR3 DNA reads TGTGCCAGCAGTTTACGTATCGGCGGGGAGCTGTTTTTT. Its protein is CASSLRIGGELFF.

The V and J genes are TRBV5-1 and TRBJ2-2, with 10 bases that match TRBD2. After removal of 1 base from V and 6 bases from J, the junction contained 3 bases not matched to a gene. Germline V CDR1 and CDR2: SGHRS, YFSETQ. The CDR3 runs 15 residues. DNA of the CDR3: TGCGCCAGCAGCTTGTCACTAGCGGGACCCGGGGAGCTGTTTTTT. It translates to CASSLSLAGPGELFF.

This clone was seen just once. This chain links TRBV23-1 with TRBJ2-2; 11 bases match TRBD1. Being an ORF, TRBV23-1 has a function that is uncertain. With 3 bases clipped from V and 2 bases from J, the junction kept 11 bases outside the gene matches. This CDR3 spans 19 amino acids. CDR3 nucleotides: TGCGCCAGCAGTCAGTCTCGGACAGGGGGCTCTCAAAACACCGGGGAGCTGTTTTTT. This sequence encodes CASSQSRTGGSQNTGELFF.

In regard to this clone: In the same sample, other DNA sequences code for this CDR3. CDR3 loop: CASSPGTGYGYTF. The DNA of the CDR3 is TGTGCCAGCAGCCCCGGGACAGGGTATGGCTACACCTTC. The chain links TRBV7-9 to TRBJ1-2; 9 bases are a match to TRBD1. Germline trimming cut 5 bases from V and 5 bases from J; bases unmatched to any gene: 3. The length of the CDR3 is 13 residues. Germline V gene lookup returns CDR1 SEHNR and CDR2 FQNEAQ (reference sequence). Full variable domain (outside the CDR3, taken from reference TRBV7-9 and TRBJ1-2): DTGVSQNPRHKITKRGQNVTFRCDPISEHNRLYWYRQTLGQGPEFLTYFQNEAQLEKSRLLSDRFSAERPKGSFSTLEIQRTEQGDSAMYLCASSPGTGYGYTFGSGTRLTVV.

The chain couples TRBV7-6 to TRBJ1-3; tentatively, D is TRBD1 (6 bases). The CDR3 runs to 15 residues. CDR1 is SGHVS and CDR2 is FNYEAQ in the germline V gene. V lost 5 bases, J lost 3 bases, and 14 bases lay in between. In nucleotides, the CDR3 is TGTGCCAGCAGCCCCACAGGGATGATTGGAAACACCATATATTTT. Protein sequence: CASSPTGMIGNTIYF. The whole variable domain, remainder taken from reference TRBV7-6 and TRBJ1-3, is GAGVSQSPRYKVTKRGQDVALRCDPISGHVSLYWYRQALGQGPEFLTYFNYEAQQDKSGLPNDRFSAERPEGSISTLTIQRTEQRDSAMYRCASSPTGMIGNTIYFGEGSWLTVV.

This clone was observed once. The chain is built from TRBV5-5 and TRBJ1-3; D call uncertain. This CDR3 is built from 17 residues. The germline V gene encodes CDR1 SGHKS and CDR2 YYEKEE (reference sequence). The V end was cut by 3 bases, the J end by 2 bases, with 18 bases between. The CDR3 DNA follows: TGTGCCAGCAGCTCAAAAGGGAGGGATCTGACTGGAAACACCATATATTTT. Amino acid sequence: CASSSKGRDLTGNTIYF. Full variable domain (rest looked up from reference TRBV5-5 and TRBJ1-3): DAGVTQSPTHLIKTRGQQVTLRCSPISGHKSVSWYQQVLGQGPQFIFQYYEKEERGRGNFPDRFSARQFPNYSSELNVNALLLGDSALYLCASSSKGRDLTGNTIYFGEGSWLTVV.

The rearrangement links TRBV28 to TRBJ1-6; 9 bases line up with TRBD1. CDR3 length equals 14 residues. V gave up 6 bases and J gave up 10 bases; unmatched junction bases: 7. Germline CDR1 MDHEN, CDR2 SYDVKM. The CDR3 sequence: CASSPGTGSSPLHF. The DNA of the CDR3 is TGTGCCAGCAGCCCCGGGACAGGGTCATCACCCCTCCACTTT.

The genes are TRBV6-1 and TRBJ1-5, with TRBD1 as a possible D gene (5 bases). Germline V gene data show CDR1 as MNHNS and CDR2 as SASEGT. The CDR3 loop spans 15 amino acids. Deletions cut 1 base from V and 7 bases from J, with 14 bases between. The CDR3 reads CASSEEMGRGQPQHF. The CDR3 nucleotides read TGTGCCAGCAGTGAAGAGATGGGTCGGGGGCAGCCCCAGCATTTT.

The J gene is TRBJ1-2, the V gene TRBV24-1, with 8 bases lining up with TRBD1. Germline trimming cut 6 bases from V and 0 bases from J; bases unmatched to any gene: 2. The CDR3 has 14 residues. Germline CDR1 is KGHDR and CDR2 is SFDVKD. CDR3 sequence (DNA): TGTGCCACCAGTAAACAGGGGGCTAACTATGGCTACACCTTC. As protein: CATSKQGANYGYTF.

The chain employs TRBV2 and TRBJ1-6; 8 bases are a match to TRBD1. Germline trimming cut 7 bases from V and 7 bases from J; bases unmatched to any gene: 9. This CDR3 has 15 residues. The germline gives CDR1 SNHLY, CDR2 FYNNEI. CDR3 in amino acids: CASNRQGRKNSPLHF. The CDR3 DNA follows: TGTGCCAGCAATCGACAGGGGCGCAAGAATTCACCCCTCCACTTT.

This chain joins TRBV24-1 and TRBJ1-6; the D is unclear. Germline V CDR1 and CDR2: KGHDR, SFDVKD. The V and J ends lost 4 bases and 7 bases respectively, with 10 bases between them. The CDR3 is made up of 14 amino acids. CDR3 loop: CATSDAGRNSPLHF. CDR3 nucleotides: TGTGCCACCAGTGACGCCGGGAGGAATTCACCCCTCCACTTT.

The rearrangement uses TRBV7-8 and TRBJ2-1; 8 bases are shared with TRBD2. After removal of 5 bases from V and 2 bases from J, the junction contained 11 bases not matched to a gene. The CDR3 is 17 amino acids. Germline V gene sequence: CDR1 SGHVS, CDR2 FQNEAQ. CDR3 amino acids: CASSLLLADTTYNEQFF. CDR3 bases: TGTGCCAGCAGCCTCCTACTAGCGGACACAACCTACAATGAGCAGTTCTTC. The entire variable domain, with the rest obtained from reference TRBV7-8 and TRBJ2-1, is as follows: GAGVSQSPRYKVAKRGQDVALRCDPISGHVSLFWYQQALGQGPEFLTYFQNEAQLDKSGLPSDRFFAERPEGSVSTLKIQRTQQEDSAVYLCASSLLLADTTYNEQFFGPGTRLTVL.

Comment on this clone: The junction and the germline gene differ at one end; a read error may be behind it. The V and J genes are TRBV7-9 and TRBJ2-7; TRBD2 is a possible D gene (7 bases). CDR3 length: 15 residues. Looked up from germline, CDR1 is SEHNR and CDR2 is FQNEAQ (reference sequence). The chain's CDR3 is CASSPPGGGSHEQYF. As DNA, the CDR3 is TGTGCCAGCAGCCCACCTGGGGGGGGCTCCCACGAGCAGTACTTC.

The chain couples TRBV27 to TRBJ2-5; perhaps TRBD2 as D (6 bases). V lost 2 bases to trimming and J lost 4 bases, with 17 bases between them. CDR1 is MNHEY, CDR2 SMNVEV, per germline (reference sequence). The CDR3 extends over 16 amino acids. CDR3 coding DNA: TGTGCCAGCAGTTTAGAGACTAGTGGGAATCGAGAGACCCAGTACTTC. Protein sequence: CASSLETSGNRETQYF.

The J gene is TRBJ2-7, the V gene TRBV6-5, with 9 bases matching TRBD2. Losses at the gene ends were 4 bases for V and 7 bases for J; bases not matched to a gene: 11. Germline values: CDR1 MNHEY, CDR2 SVGAGI. The CDR3 consists of 15 residues. The CDR3 is CASSSPRTLAGEQYF. The CDR3 DNA sequence: TGTGCCAGCAGTTCCCCCCGGACCCTAGCGGGGGAGCAGTACTTC.

This clone turned up a few times. The V gene is TRBV18, the J gene TRBJ2-3; weak D call: TRBD1 (5 bases). Looked up from germline, CDR1 is KGHSH and CDR2 is LQKENI. The germline V and J ends were trimmed by 2 bases and 4 bases, with 16 bases remaining between them. CDR3 size: 16 residues. The chain's CDR3 is CASSPRQSQGSDTQYF. The CDR3 nucleotides are TGTGCCAGCTCACCAAGGCAATCCCAGGGTTCAGATACGCAGTATTTT. Full variable domain (remainder filled in from reference TRBV18 and TRBJ2-3): NAGVMQNPRHLVRRRGQEARLRCSPMKGHSHVYWYRQLPEEGLKFMVYLQKENIIDESGMPKERFSAEFPKEGPSILRIQQVVRGDSAAYFCASSPRQSQGSDTQYFGPGTRLTVL.

The gene calls are TRBV11-2 and TRBJ2-5; 9 bases are shared with TRBD2. Germline CDR1 is SGHAT and CDR2 is FQNNGV. J was trimmed by 5 bases and V by 5 bases; bases with no gene match: 9. This CDR3 comprises 15 residues. The CDR3 nucleotides are TGTGCCAGCAGCCCCATAGCGGGAGCATGGGAGACCCAGTACTTC. This translates into CASSPIAGAWETQYF.

The rearrangement joins TRBV3-1 (or the pseudogene TRBV3-2) to TRBJ2-5; perhaps TRBD2 as D (6 bases). Germline CDR1 is LGHDT and CDR2 is YNNKEL (reference sequence). V was clipped by 3 bases and J by 5 bases, with 19 bases between them. The CDR3 has 16 residues. CDR3 region: CASSQRLEGFWETQYF. CDR3 in DNA: TGTGCCAGCAGCCAGAGACTAGAGGGGTTTTGGGAGACCCAGTACTTC.

This sequence joins TRBV2 and TRBJ1-1; D possibly corresponds to TRBD1 (5 bases). V was clipped by 6 bases and J by 5 bases, with 16 bases between them. The V gene's germline CDR1 is SNHLY and CDR2 FYNNEI. There are 14 residues in the CDR3. CDR3 bases: TGTGCCAGCAGGGCAGGGCTTGGGTTGACTGAAGCTTTCTTT. Translation gives CASRAGLGLTEAFF.

The V and J genes are TRBV24-1 and TRBJ2-1, with 10 bases lining up with TRBD2. Germline CDR1 KGHDR, CDR2 SFDVKD. V lost 10 bases to trimming and J lost 10 bases; unmatched junction nucleotides: 9. CDR3 size: 13 residues. The CDR3 DNA reads as TGTGCCACGTCCCTAGCGGGAGTAAGCGAGCAGTTCTTC. Protein product: CATSLAGVSEQFF.

V gene TRBV6-2 or TRBV6-3 combines with J gene TRBJ2-4; 7 bases agree with TRBD2. The CDR3 is made up of 14 amino acids. V trimming: 0 bases; J trimming: 7 bases; junction bases outside the gene matches: 3. Per the germline V gene, CDR1 is MNHEY and CDR2 is SVGEGT. CDR3 DNA: TGTGCCAGCAGTTACTCCGAGGGAGGGAACATTCAGTACTTC. This gives the protein CASSYSEGGNIQYF.

This clone occurred once. The chain uses TRBV7-2 and TRBJ1-5, with 7 nucleotides matching TRBD1. CDR3 length: 15 residues. Germline-derived CDR1 and CDR2 are SGHTA and FQGNSA. V trimming: 6 bases; J trimming: 6 bases; junction bases outside the gene matches: 11. The DNA of the CDR3 is TGTGCCAGCAGTTACCTGACAGGGATGGGTCAGCCCCAGCATTTT. Translation: CASSYLTGMGQPQHF. Looking up the rest from reference TRBV7-2 and TRBJ1-5 gives the full variable domain: GAGVSQSPSNKVTEKGKDVELRCDPISGHTALYWYRQSLGQGLEFLIYFQGNSAPDKSGLPSDRFSAERTGGSVSTLTIQRTQQEDSAVYLCASSYLTGMGQPQHFGDGTRLSIL.

The V and J genes are TRBV6-5 and TRBJ2-5; 8 nucleotides agree with TRBD1. The germline gives CDR1 MNHEY, CDR2 SVGAGI. After removal of 11 bases from V and 4 bases from J, the junction contained 9 bases not matched to a gene. The CDR3 contains 13 residues. CDR3 sequence: CAFGAGGLETQYF. The CDR3 nucleotides read TGTGCCTTTGGGGCAGGGGGCCTAGAGACCCAGTACTTC.

This sequence joins TRBV21-1 and TRBJ2-5; TRBD1 reflects the table's D call only, with no check against the DNA. TRBV21-1 counts as a pseudogene. The CDR3 is made up of 15 amino acids. DNA of the CDR3: TGTGCCAGCAGCAGGCGGACAGGCGGGCAAGAGACCCAGTACTTC. Translating gives CASSRRTGGQETQYF.

This clone was picked up a small number of times. This chain joins TRBV5-8 and TRBJ2-7; 7 nucleotides match TRBD1. V shed 3 bases and J 3 bases; nucleotides not matched to a gene: 3. This CDR3 region has 13 residues. Germline values: CDR1 SGHTS, CDR2 YDEGEE. The CDR3 is CASSYSGGYEQYF. As DNA, the CDR3 is TGTGCCAGCAGCTATTCAGGGGGCTACGAGCAGTACTTC.

V and J are TRBV6-7 and TRBJ2-1, with 7 nucleotides matching TRBD2. TRBV6-7 is an open reading frame, and its role is uncertain. The V gene end was trimmed by 0 bases and the J gene end by 5 bases; junction bases not matched to a gene: 10. The CDR3 has 17 residues. In DNA form, the CDR3 reads TGTGCCAGCAGTTACTCGTGGGAGGGAGGTCCCGACAATGAGCAGTTCTTC. Translating gives CASSYSWEGGPDNEQFF.

The chain uses TRBV6-5 and TRBJ1-2; D uncertain. The germline V gene has CDR1 MNHEY and CDR2 SVGAGI. Trimming shortened V by 10 bases and J by 4 bases, and 16 bases separated the two germline ends. This CDR3 has 13 amino acids. The CDR3 DNA sequence: TGTGCCACCCGGAGAGGGATTTTCTATGGCTACACCTTC. Residues: CATRRGIFYGYTF.

This clone was counted only a few times. CDR3 DNA sequence: TGTGCCAGCAGTTCGACTAGCCACAATGAGCAGTTCTTC. This translates into CASSSTSHNEQFF. This chain connects TRBV6-4 to TRBJ2-1; 7 nucleotides match TRBD2. In germline, CDR1 is MRHNA, CDR2 SNTAGT. V lost 5 bases and J lost 5; bases outside the gene matches: 3. This CDR3 spans 13 amino acids.

The CDR3 nucleotides read TGTGCCAGCAGCGTAGGTAGCGGGAGTTACAATGAGCAGTTCTTC. Translating gives CASSVGSGSYNEQFF. V and J are TRBV9 and TRBJ2-7, with 9 nucleotides matching TRBD2. The end of the DNA fits TRBJ2-1 better, so the J call may be wrong. The length of the CDR3 is 15 residues. Germline-derived CDR1 and CDR2 are SGDLS and YYNGEE.

The chain carries TRBV29-1 and TRBJ1-4; D gene unclear. V lost 6 bases, J lost 8 bases, and 13 bases lay in between. This CDR3 has 12 residues. Germline lookup yields CDR1 SQVTM and CDR2 ANQGSEA. CDR3 nucleotides: TGCAGCGTACTAACGGGTGGGGAAAAACTGTTTTTT. Translating gives CSVLTGGEKLFF.

The genes are TRBV19 and TRBJ2-1; tentatively, D is TRBD2 (6 bases). This CDR3 is built from 14 residues. The germline gives CDR1 LNHDA, CDR2 SQIVND (reference sequence). V was clipped by 3 bases and J by 9 bases, with 15 bases between them. The CDR3 coding sequence is TGTGCCAGTAGTATGGGACTCCTTGGTCCTGAGCAGTTCTTC. Protein sequence: CASSMGLLGPEQFF.